Listed below are T cell receptor beta chains from one sample, sequenced in a study of shared T cell receptors in the human thymus. TCRdb's table, derived via immunoSEQ multiplex PCR, lists solely in-frame clones and lacks some. Among some 700,000 clones listed, 85% to 90% were seen once. The data were also submitted as part of a second study, on human thymus T cells.

The sequencing sample was made of thymocytes. The source is a boy less than two years old with a congenital heart defect. Each CDR3 is given with its conserved first and last residue. The D gene is left open where the match is weak. Expanded clones are given a class, and other clones once, few, many or no size at all.

D gene: .; clone size: .; V gene: TRBV5-6; J gene: TRBJ2-5; CDR3 DNA: TGTGCCAGCAGCCCCGGACTAGTTCCTCAGGGGGAGACCCAGTACTTC; CDR3 protein: CASSPGLVPQGETQYF
D gene: TRBD2; clone size: .; V gene: TRBV5-1; J gene: TRBJ2-1; CDR3 DNA: TGCGCCAGCAGCTTACTAGCGGGACCTTACAATGAGCAGTTCTTC; CDR3 protein: CASSLLAGPYNEQFF
D gene: .; clone size: .; V gene: TRBV28; J gene: TRBJ1-2; CDR3 DNA: TGTGCCAGCAGTCCTCCGAGGTTTGGCTACACCTTC; CDR3 protein: CASSPPRFGYTF
D gene: TRBD2; clone size: once; V gene: TRBV28; J gene: TRBJ2-3; CDR3 DNA: TGTGCCAGCAGGGTTAGCGGGAGTGGCACAGATACGCAGTATTTT; CDR3 protein: CASRVSGSGTDTQYF
D gene: .; clone size: .; V gene: TRBV27; J gene: TRBJ2-3; CDR3 DNA: TGTGCCAGCACCCATAGGGGGTCGCTACGGGGCACAGATACGCAGTATTTT; CDR3 protein: CASTHRGSLRGTDTQYF
D gene: TRBD1; clone size: .; V gene: TRBV10-3; J gene: TRBJ2-3; CDR3 DNA: TGTGCCATCCGAGGGACAGGAGGACCCACAGATACGCAGTATTTT; CDR3 protein: CAIRGTGGPTDTQYF
D gene: TRBD2; clone size: once; V gene: TRBV27; J gene: TRBJ2-7; CDR3 DNA: TGTGCCAGCAGTGCGGGACTAGCGTTGAAGCAGTACTTC; CDR3 protein: CASSAGLALKQYF
D gene: .; clone size: .; V gene: TRBV30; J gene: TRBJ2-3; CDR3 DNA: TGTGCCTGGGCAGGGATGAGCACAGATACGCAGTATTTT; CDR3 protein: CAWAGMSTDTQYF
D gene: .; clone size: .; V gene: TRBV7-2; J gene: TRBJ2-3; CDR3 DNA: TGTGCCAGCAGCTTATGGGGCCGCTCTGCAGATACGCAGTATTTT; CDR3 protein: CASSLWGRSADTQYF
D gene: .; clone size: .; V gene: TRBV18; J gene: TRBJ2-1; CDR3 DNA: TGTGCCAGCTCACCAGGGGGGTCCAATGAGCAGTTCTTC; CDR3 protein: CASSPGGSNEQFF
D gene: .; clone size: .; V gene: TRBV14; J gene: TRBJ1-2; CDR3 DNA: TGTGCCAGCAGCCAACTCCGGGACAATGATCGCTACACCTTC; CDR3 protein: CASSQLRDNDRYTF
D gene: TRBD1; clone size: .; V gene: TRBV5-4; J gene: TRBJ1-2; CDR3 DNA: TGTGCCAGCAGCTTACTACAGGGGATCAATGGCTACCCCTTC; CDR3 protein: CASSLLQGINGYPF
D gene: TRBD1; clone size: .; V gene: TRBV5-1; J gene: TRBJ2-7; CDR3 DNA: TGCGCCAGCAGCCCCCCGGAGAGGGGGCTTCGGGAGCAGTACTTC; CDR3 protein: CASSPPERGLREQYF
D gene: TRBD2; clone size: .; V gene: TRBV7-2; J gene: TRBJ2-7; CDR3 DNA: TGTGCCAGCACCTTGGGACTAGCGGGAGCGGGGCAGTACTTC; CDR3 protein: CASTLGLAGAGQYF
D gene: .; clone size: .; V gene: TRBV27; J gene: TRBJ2-3; CDR3 DNA: TGTGCCAGCAGTTTCCGTGGGAGCCGGGCAGATACGCAGTATTTT; CDR3 protein: CASSFRGSRADTQYF
D gene: .; clone size: .; V gene: TRBV29-1; J gene: TRBJ2-2; CDR3 DNA: TGCAGCGTCCTGAATGGAGGGTTCACCGGGGAGCTGTTTTTT; CDR3 protein: CSVLNGGFTGELFF
D gene: .; clone size: once; V gene: TRBV6-1; J gene: TRBJ2-2; CDR3 DNA: TGTGCCAGCAGTGAAGCAGGTACAGGGCTTTTT; CDR3 protein: CASSEAGTGLF
D gene: .; clone size: .; V gene: TRBV7-8; J gene: TRBJ1-2; CDR3 DNA: TGTGCCAGCAGCCCCAGGGGAAACTATGGCTACACCTTC; CDR3 protein: CASSPRGNYGYTF
D gene: TRBD2; clone size: .; V gene: TRBV14; J gene: TRBJ2-7; CDR3 DNA: TGTGCCAGCAGTTTGGGACTAGCGGGAGGGCACCGTTCCTACGAGCAGTACTTC; CDR3 protein: CASSLGLAGGHRSYEQYF
D gene: TRBD2; clone size: .; V gene: TRBV11-3; J gene: TRBJ2-3; CDR3 DNA: TGTGCCAGCAGCTTGCCGGTAGCGGGAGGAGATAGCACAGATACGCAGTATTTT; CDR3 protein: CASSLPVAGGDSTDTQYF
D gene: TRBD1; clone size: .; V gene: TRBV7-9; J gene: TRBJ1-1; CDR3 DNA: TGTGCCAGCAGCTTGGGGGACAGGACGGCCACTGAAGCTTTCTTT; CDR3 protein: CASSLGDRTATEAFF
D gene: TRBD1; clone size: once; V gene: TRBV19; J gene: TRBJ2-5; CDR3 DNA: TGTGCCAGTAGTATGACAGGGCGGGAGACCCAGTACTTC; CDR3 protein: CASSMTGRETQYF
D gene: .; clone size: .; V gene: TRBV29-1; J gene: TRBJ2-3; CDR3 DNA: TGCAGCGTTGTTCCAGGGGCCTCCACAGATACGCAGTATTTT; CDR3 protein: CSVVPGASTDTQYF
D gene: TRBD1; clone size: .; V gene: TRBV9; J gene: TRBJ1-1; CDR3 DNA: TGTGCCAGCAGCGTAGTAGGACAGGGCAGGGACACTGAAGCTTTCTTT; CDR3 protein: CASSVVGQGRDTEAFF
D gene: .; clone size: few; V gene: TRBV28; J gene: TRBJ1-2; CDR3 DNA: TGTGCCAGTATGACGGGGACACTAACTGGCTACACCTTC; CDR3 protein: CASMTGTLTGYTF
D gene: TRBD2; clone size: .; V gene: TRBV19; J gene: TRBJ2-1; CDR3 DNA: TGTGCCAGTAGTTCGAGCGGGAGGGCCCACAATGAGCAGTTCTTC; CDR3 protein: CASSSSGRAHNEQFF
D gene: .; clone size: .; V gene: TRBV15; J gene: TRBJ1-1; CDR3 DNA: TGTGCCACCAGCACCCGACGGTCCCTCGGGACTGAAGCTTTCTTT; CDR3 protein: CATSTRRSLGTEAFF
D gene: TRBD2; clone size: .; V gene: TRBV4-1; J gene: TRBJ2-7; CDR3 DNA: TGCGCCAGCAGCCAAGAAAAAGGACTAGCGTGGCCCTACGAGCAGTACTTC; CDR3 protein: CASSQEKGLAWPYEQYF
D gene: .; clone size: .; V gene: TRBV7-9; J gene: TRBJ2-2; CDR3 DNA: TGTGCCCCGAAGGGGTGGGCTGCGAACACCGGGGAGCTGTTTTTT; CDR3 protein: CAPKGWAANTGELFF
D gene: .; clone size: .; V gene: TRBV4-1; J gene: TRBJ2-1; CDR3 DNA: TGCGCCAGCAGCCGCGGATATGATGAGCAGTTCTTC; CDR3 protein: CASSRGYDEQFF
D gene: .; clone size: once; V gene: TRBV25-1; J gene: TRBJ2-5; CDR3 DNA: TGTGCCAGCAGTGAAGAATGGGCCGGCCCGGAGGCCCAAGAGACCCAGTACTTC; CDR3 protein: CASSEEWAGPEAQETQYF